These 15 T cell receptor beta chains were all obtained from the same sample, sequenced in a study of Ad26.COV2.S vaccination and SARS-CoV-2 variants. Described treatment: some 19 received Ad26.COV2.S at low or high dose, single or two shots; roughly 5 received placebo; per-sample allocation not given. The study sampled participants on day 63 after the first vaccine or placebo injection. Clones were read by immunoSEQ multiplex PCR, and TCRdb kept only the in-frame ones, dropping some. The sample includes about 390,000 clones, around 92% of them seen just once. The starting material was peripheral blood, obtained in a trial of Ad26.COV2.S vaccine versus placebo. Receptors were obtained from a person between 18 and 59 years old who received the Ad26.COV2.S COVID-19 vaccine or a placebo.

The V and J genes are TRBV18 and TRBJ1-5; D possibly corresponds to TRBD1 (6 bases). The V gene's germline CDR1 is KGHSH and CDR2 LQKENI. V was clipped by 6 bases and J by 3 bases, with 15 bases between them. The CDR3 contains 15 residues. The CDR3 here is CASSIYGDNNQPQHF. DNA of the CDR3: TGTGCCAGCTCTATTTATGGGGACAACAATCAGCCCCAGCATTTT.

The chain carries TRBV11-2 and TRBJ2-1; D not resolved. CDR1 and CDR2 from the germline V gene are SGHAT and FQNNGV. The length of the CDR3 is 17 residues. The V and J ends lost 4 bases and 4 bases respectively, with 20 bases between them. CDR3 sequence: CASSSLRVASPYNEQFF. In DNA form, the CDR3 reads TGTGCCAGCAGCTCACTGAGAGTAGCTTCCCCTTACAATGAGCAGTTCTTC.

The chain couples TRBV30 to TRBJ1-1, with D uncertain. Trimming shortened V by 5 bases and J by 11 bases, and 15 bases separated the two germline ends. The germline CDR1 and CDR2 sequences are GTSNPN and SVGIG (reference sequence). This CDR3 comprises 11 residues. This CDR3 is CAWLVGLMAFF. In nucleotides, the CDR3 is TGTGCCTGGTTAGTTGGGTTGATGGCTTTCTTT.

The rearrangement links TRBV29-1 to TRBJ2-1; 7 nucleotides match TRBD1. Germline V gene lookup returns CDR1 SQVTM and CDR2 ANQGSEA. The CDR3 spans 13 residues. The CDR3 coding sequence is TGCACCTTGACCCGAGACAGGGCCAATGAGCAGTTCTTC. Its protein is CTLTRDRANEQFF.

The CDR3: CAWDRGLRNEQFF. The CDR3 DNA reads as TGTGCCTGGGACAGGGGGCTGAGGAATGAGCAGTTCTTC. The chain joins TRBV30 to TRBJ2-1; 10 bases are shared with TRBD1. The CDR3 is 13 amino acids. Per the germline V gene, CDR1 is GTSNPN and CDR2 is SVGIG (reference sequence). The V segment lost 5 bases and the J segment 7 bases; nucleotides outside the gene matches: 5.

In regard to this clone: The same CDR3 can be traced to other DNA sequences in this sample. J is TRBJ2-5 and V is TRBV18; D remains ambiguous. V dropped 0 bases and J dropped 5 bases, with 7 bases sitting between them. The length of the CDR3 is 13 residues. CDR1 is KGHSH and CDR2 is LQKENI in the germline V gene. Written as DNA, the CDR3 is TGTGCCAGCTCACCACCGGTGGGGGAGACCCAGTACTTC. It yields the protein CASSPPVGETQYF.

This chain links TRBV28 with TRBJ1-6, with unresolved D. Trimming shortened V by 3 bases and J by 6 bases, and 9 bases separated the two germline ends. Germline V gene sequence: CDR1 MDHEN, CDR2 SYDVKM. This CDR3 comprises 14 residues. For the CDR3, the DNA is TGTGCCAGCAGTTTTGGGCTTACTAATTCACCCCTCCACTTT. Its protein product is CASSFGLTNSPLHF.

The chain recombines TRBV28 with TRBJ1-2, with D unclear. CDR1 MDHEN and CDR2 SYDVKM come from the germline V gene. V lost 2 bases to trimming and J lost 4 bases, with 14 bases between them. CDR3 length: 15 residues. This chain's CDR3 is CASSLGFSALYGYTF. CDR3 sequence (DNA): TGTGCCAGCAGTTTAGGGTTCTCAGCCCTCTATGGCTACACCTTC.

This clone was recorded only once. The V and J genes are TRBV5-6 and TRBJ2-3, with TRBD1 identical over 7 bases. Germline lookup yields CDR1 SGHDT and CDR2 YYEEEE. The CDR3 covers 15 residues. J was trimmed by 3 bases and V by 0 bases; bases with no gene match: 4. The CDR3 sequence: CASSLVDRVTDTQYF. CDR3 in DNA: TGTGCCAGCAGCTTGGTTGACAGGGTAACAGATACGCAGTATTTT.

The gene calls are TRBV5-1 and TRBJ2-1, with D perhaps matching TRBD2 (6 bases). Germline V gives CDR1 SGHRS, CDR2 YFSETQ. The V gene lost 4 bases and the J gene lost 4 bases, with 24 bases spanning the gap. This CDR3 contains 18 residues. The CDR3 sequence is CASSLGAGVQAGYNEQFF. As DNA, the CDR3 is TGCGCCAGCAGCCTTGGGGCAGGCGTGCAGGCGGGATACAATGAGCAGTTCTTC.

In this sample, this clone turned up a few times. An end of the junction differs from the germline gene, which may be a read error. V is TRBV6-1 and J is TRBJ2-2; 7 bases are shared with TRBD1. This CDR3 comprises 16 residues. Per the germline V gene, CDR1 is MNHNS and CDR2 is SASEGT. The CDR3 DNA is TGTGCCAGCATTGAACAGGGGCCCTTGAACACCGGGGAGCTGTTTTTT. This gives the protein CASIEQGPLNTGELFF.

This clone was seen only once. The V and J genes are TRBV5-1 and TRBJ2-3; TRBD2 agrees at 9 bases. The length of the CDR3 is 14 residues. Looked up from germline, CDR1 is SGHRS and CDR2 is YFSETQ. J was trimmed by 4 bases and V by 2 bases; bases with no gene match: 2. The CDR3: CASSLGGGADTQYF. CDR3 in DNA: TGCGCCAGCAGCTTAGGCGGGGGGGCAGATACGCAGTATTTT.

This chain uses TRBV19 with TRBJ2-1, with TRBD2 identical over 11 bases. The CDR3 is 16 residues long. The germline V gene has CDR1 LNHDA and CDR2 SQIVND (reference sequence). V lost 6 bases to trimming and J lost 0 bases; unmatched junction nucleotides: 4. Written as DNA, the CDR3 is TGTGCCAGTAGCCGAACTAGCGGGGGCTCCTACAATGAGCAGTTCTTC. Amino acid sequence: CASSRTSGGSYNEQFF. Combining the CDR3 with reference TRBV19 and TRBJ2-1 gives the whole variable domain DGGITQSPKYLFRKEGQNVTLSCEQNLNHDAMYWYRQDPGQGLRLIYYSQIVNDFQKGDIAEGYSVSREKKESFPLTVTSAQKNPTAFYLCASSRTSGGSYNEQFFGPGTRLTVL.

This chain uses TRBV6-7 with TRBJ2-6; TRBD1 aligns across 9 bases. TRBV6-7 is an open reading frame whose function is uncertain. V was pared by 10 bases and J by 2 bases, with 15 bases of the junction left unmatched. CDR3 length: 18 amino acids. The CDR3 sequence is CAITWRGDREAGANVLTF. The CDR3 nucleotides read TGTGCCATAACTTGGAGGGGGGACAGGGAAGCTGGGGCCAACGTCCTGACTTTC.

The V call is TRBV5-1, the J call TRBJ2-3; D is ambiguous. From germline, CDR1 is SGHRS and CDR2 YFSETQ. V was clipped by 0 bases and J by 0 bases, with 11 bases between them. This CDR3 is built from 16 residues. CDR3 amino acids: CASSLGGSYSTDTQYF. CDR3 in DNA: TGCGCCAGCAGCTTGGGGGGATCCTATAGCACAGATACGCAGTATTTT.